These T cell receptor beta chains were read from a single sample in a study of blood T cell repertoires in COVID-19. Using immunoSEQ multiplex PCR, the repertoire was profiled, and TCRdb retains in-frame clones only, with some absent. The top ten clones hold approximately 8.1% of a sample with fewer than 250,000 clones, approximately 84% of them seen once. Sequencing was carried out using peripheral blood. The receptors stem from a woman aged 45-60 years with active or convalescent COVID-19. CDR3s include the opening cysteine and the closing phenylalanine or tryptophan. D genes are given only for firm matches. A row's size may be missing; if present it is once, few, many or a size class.

J gene: TRBJ1-2
V gene: TRBV7-9
clone size: -
D gene: TRBD1
CDR3 DNA: TGTGCCAGCAGCTTAGTGCTGACAGGGGAAGGCTACACCTTC
CDR3 protein: CASSLVLTGEGYTF

J gene: TRBJ2-1
V gene: TRBV28
clone size: -
D gene: -
CDR3 DNA: TGTGCCAGCTTTAGCTCCTACAATGAGCAGTTCTTC
CDR3 protein: CASFSSYNEQFF

J gene: TRBJ2-1
V gene: TRBV28
clone size: -
D gene: TRBD1
CDR3 DNA: TGTGCCAGCAGGCCTCGACAGGGGGCCGACTACAATGAGCAGTTCTTC
CDR3 protein: CASRPRQGADYNEQFF

J gene: TRBJ1-1
V gene: TRBV6-5
clone size: -
D gene: -
CDR3 DNA: TGTGCCAGCAGTTATTCCGAGGGGGTCACTGAAGCCTTCTTT
CDR3 protein: CASSYSEGVTEAFF

J gene: TRBJ2-2
V gene: TRBV19
clone size: -
D gene: -
CDR3 DNA: TGTGCCAGTATCGGTAGCAACACCGGGGAGCTGTTTTTT
CDR3 protein: CASIGSNTGELFF

J gene: TRBJ2-1
V gene: TRBV27
clone size: -
D gene: TRBD2
CDR3 DNA: TGTGCCAGCAGTTCCCGGACTAGCATAACCTACAATGAGCAGTTCTTC
CDR3 protein: CASSSRTSITYNEQFF

J gene: TRBJ1-4
V gene: TRBV7-2
clone size: few
D gene: TRBD1
CDR3 DNA: TGTGCCAGCAGCTTTGAGGGGGCATCAGATGAAAAACTGTTTTTT
CDR3 protein: CASSFEGASDEKLFF

J gene: TRBJ2-6
V gene: TRBV15
clone size: once
D gene: -
CDR3 DNA: TGTGCCACCAGCCCTAGACAGCCTGGGGCCAACGTCCTGACTTTC
CDR3 protein: CATSPRQPGANVLTF

J gene: TRBJ2-7
V gene: TRBV28
clone size: -
D gene: -
CDR3 DNA: TGTGCCAGCAGCCCCGGGGGGCGGGAAGTTTACGAGCAGTACTTC
CDR3 protein: CASSPGGREVYEQYF

J gene: TRBJ1-2
V gene: TRBV2
clone size: -
D gene: -
CDR3 DNA: TGTGCCAGCAGAATGACACTTTATGGCTACACCTTC
CDR3 protein: CASRMTLYGYTF

J gene: TRBJ2-1
V gene: TRBV2
clone size: -
D gene: -
CDR3 DNA: TGTGCCAGCAGTGAAGGAGGGTTCTACAATGAGCAGTTCTTC
CDR3 protein: CASSEGGFYNEQFF